This TCR beta chain comes out of a study of Tregs in tolerant kidney transplant recipients. Findings and limits, study-wide: Expanding Tregs on activated donor B cells appeared to best identify donor-specific TCRbeta clones. Few patients were studied, so findings need validation in larger groups. Biological reproducibility was not directly addressed in this study.

Sequencing used immunoSEQ multiplex PCR; TCRdb keeps in-frame clones, though not all of them. The sample shows tens of thousands of clones, 84% of them seen only once. The V segment lost 10 bases and the J segment 0 bases; nucleotides outside the gene matches: 3. This CDR3 contains 12 residues. Germline V lookup: CDR1 MNHEY, CDR2 SVGAGI. To note about this clone: Antigen: not known.

Unstimulated Tregs (CD4+CD25+CD127-) and CD4+CD25- non-Tregs were sorted from PBMCs. This chain links TRBV6-5 with TRBJ2-7, with 7 bases fitting TRBD1. This receptor was identified in a human donor in good health. The specimen was CD4+ T cells from blood. The CDR3 DNA sequence: TGTGCCACACAGGGGACCTCCTACGAGCAGTACTTC. Translating it yields CATQGTSYEQYF.